This TCR beta chain was captured by sequencing in a study of T cell changes during pregnancy in multiple sclerosis. Clones were sequenced by immunoSEQ multiplex PCR, and TCRdb holds only the in-frame ones, with some missing. The table lists about 130,000 clones, around 97% of them singletons. The source material was peripheral blood, sampled after pregnancy. This sequence was found in a female donor with multiple sclerosis, enrolled in a pregnancy study.

The CDR3 loop reads CATSTGQGGYEQYF. The CDR3 region has the DNA TGTGCCACCAGCACAGGACAGGGAGGGTACGAGCAGTACTTC. The chain is built from TRBV15 and TRBJ2-7, with D perhaps matching TRBD1 (8 bases). CDR1 is LNHNV, CDR2 YYDKDF, per germline (reference sequence). There are 14 residues in the CDR3. Trimming took off 4 bases at V and 4 bases at J, with 14 bases between the two ends. The complete variable domain, with remaining parts taken from reference TRBV15 and TRBJ2-7, reads DAMVIQNPRYQVTQFGKPVTLSCSQTLNHNVMYWYQQKSSQAPKLLFHYYDKDFNNEADTPDNFQSRRPNTSFCFLDIRSPGLGDTAMYLCATSTGQGGYEQYFGPGTRLTVT.